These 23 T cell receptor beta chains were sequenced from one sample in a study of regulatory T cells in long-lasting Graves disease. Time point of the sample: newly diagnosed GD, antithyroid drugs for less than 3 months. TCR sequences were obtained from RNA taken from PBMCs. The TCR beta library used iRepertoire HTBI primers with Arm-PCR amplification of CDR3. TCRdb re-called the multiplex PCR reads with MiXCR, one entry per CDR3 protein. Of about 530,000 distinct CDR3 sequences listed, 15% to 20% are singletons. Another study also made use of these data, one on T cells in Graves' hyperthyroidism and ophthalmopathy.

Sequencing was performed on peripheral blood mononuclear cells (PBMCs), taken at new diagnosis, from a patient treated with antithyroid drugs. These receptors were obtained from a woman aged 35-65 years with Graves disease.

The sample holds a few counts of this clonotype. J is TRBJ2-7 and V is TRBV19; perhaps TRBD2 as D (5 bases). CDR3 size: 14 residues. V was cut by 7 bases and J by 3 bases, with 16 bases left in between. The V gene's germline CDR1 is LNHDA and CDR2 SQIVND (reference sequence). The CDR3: CASTSAGGGYEQYF. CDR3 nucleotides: TGTGCCAGTACCTCGGCCGGAGGAGGCTACGAGCAGTACTTC. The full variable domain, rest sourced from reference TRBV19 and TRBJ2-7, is DGGITQSPKYLFRKEGQNVTLSCEQNLNHDAMYWYRQDPGQGLRLIYYSQIVNDFQKGDIAEGYSVSREKKESFPLTVTSAQKNPTAFYLCASTSAGGGYEQYFGPGTRLTVT.

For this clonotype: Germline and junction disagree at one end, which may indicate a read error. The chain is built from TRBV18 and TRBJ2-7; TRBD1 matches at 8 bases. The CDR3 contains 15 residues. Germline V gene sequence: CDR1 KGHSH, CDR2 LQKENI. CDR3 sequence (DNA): TGTGCCGGCTCAACCCCGAGGACAGGGTTAAACGAGCAGTACTTC. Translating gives CAGSTPRTGLNEQYF. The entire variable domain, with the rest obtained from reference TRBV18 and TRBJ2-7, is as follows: NAGVMQNPRHLVRRRGQEARLRCSPMKGHSHVYWYRQLPEEGLKFMVYLQKENIIDESGMPKERFSAEFPKEGPSILRIQQVVRGDSAAYFCAGSTPRTGLNEQYFGPGTRLTVT.

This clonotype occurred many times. In DNA form, the CDR3 reads TGCGCCAGCAGCTTGGTAAAGAGAGGAAACACTGAAGCTTTCTTT. This sequence encodes CASSLVKRGNTEAFF. The rearrangement uses TRBV5-1 and TRBJ1-1; no reliable D call. V gave up 0 bases and J gave up 2 bases, with 11 bases separating them. This CDR3 has 15 residues. Germline V gives CDR1 SGHRS, CDR2 YFSETQ.

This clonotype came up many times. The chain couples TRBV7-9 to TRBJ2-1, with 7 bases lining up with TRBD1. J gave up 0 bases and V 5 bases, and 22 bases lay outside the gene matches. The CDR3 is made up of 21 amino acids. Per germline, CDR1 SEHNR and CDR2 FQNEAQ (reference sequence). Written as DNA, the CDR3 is TGTGCCAGCAGCACCTATTCGGGACAGTCATTAAGGGGGATCTCCTACAATGAGCAGTTCTTC. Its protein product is CASSTYSGQSLRGISYNEQFF.

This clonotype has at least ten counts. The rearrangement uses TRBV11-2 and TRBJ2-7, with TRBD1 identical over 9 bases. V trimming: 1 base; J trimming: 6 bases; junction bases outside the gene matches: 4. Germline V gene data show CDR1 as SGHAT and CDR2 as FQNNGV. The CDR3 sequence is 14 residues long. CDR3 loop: CASSLVGTGIEQYF. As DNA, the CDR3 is TGTGCCAGCAGCTTAGTCGGGACAGGGATCGAGCAGTACTTC.

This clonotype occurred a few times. CDR3 DNA: TGTGCCAGCAGTTTACGGCAGGGGAAGGCTGGAAACACCATATATTTT. Translating gives CASSLRQGKAGNTIYF. This rearrangement joins TRBV12-3 or TRBV12-4 to TRBJ1-3; D is perhaps TRBD1 (6 bases). Between the trimmed V and J ends, which lost 2 bases and 2 bases, there was a span of 13 bases. The CDR3 is made up of 16 amino acids.

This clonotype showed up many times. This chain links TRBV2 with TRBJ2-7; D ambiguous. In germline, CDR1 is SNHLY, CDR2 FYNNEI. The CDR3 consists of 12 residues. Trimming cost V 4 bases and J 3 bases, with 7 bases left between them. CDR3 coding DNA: TGTGCCAGCAGTGTCACATTCTACGAGCAGTACTTC. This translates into CASSVTFYEQYF.

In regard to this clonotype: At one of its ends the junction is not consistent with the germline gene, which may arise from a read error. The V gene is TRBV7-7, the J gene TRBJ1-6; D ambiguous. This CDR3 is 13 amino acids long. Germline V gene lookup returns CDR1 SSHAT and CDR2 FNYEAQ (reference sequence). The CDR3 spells CASSLDHKSPLHF. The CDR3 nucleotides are TGTGCTAGCAGCTTAGATCACAAATCACCCCTCCACTTT. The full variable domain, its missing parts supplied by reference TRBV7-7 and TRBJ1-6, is GAGVSQSPRYKVTKRGQDVTLRCDPISSHATLYWYQQALGQGPEFLTYFNYEAQPDKSGLPSDRFSAERPEGSISTLTIQRTEQRDSAMYRCASSLDHKSPLHFGNGTRLTVT.

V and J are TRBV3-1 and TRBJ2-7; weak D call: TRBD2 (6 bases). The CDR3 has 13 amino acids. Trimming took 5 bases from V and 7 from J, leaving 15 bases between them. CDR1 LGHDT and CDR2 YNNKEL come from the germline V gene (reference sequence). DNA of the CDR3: TGTGCCAGCAGCGGGACTGAGGGGATGGAGCAGTACTTC. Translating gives CASSGTEGMEQYF.

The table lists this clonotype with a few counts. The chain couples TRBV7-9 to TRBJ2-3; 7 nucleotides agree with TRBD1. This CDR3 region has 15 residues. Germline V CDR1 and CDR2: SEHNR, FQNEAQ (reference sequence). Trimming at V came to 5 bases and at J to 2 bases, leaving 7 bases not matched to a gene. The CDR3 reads CASSPGQANTDTQYF. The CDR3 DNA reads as TGTGCCAGCAGCCCCGGACAGGCCAACACAGATACGCAGTATTTT.

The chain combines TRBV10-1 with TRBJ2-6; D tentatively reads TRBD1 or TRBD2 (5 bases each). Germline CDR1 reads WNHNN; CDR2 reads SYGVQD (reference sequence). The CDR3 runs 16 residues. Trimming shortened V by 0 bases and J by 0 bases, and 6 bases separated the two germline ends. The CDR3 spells CASSESGRSGANVLTF. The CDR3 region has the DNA TGCGCCAGCAGTGAGTCGGGACGCTCTGGGGCCAACGTCCTGACTTTC.

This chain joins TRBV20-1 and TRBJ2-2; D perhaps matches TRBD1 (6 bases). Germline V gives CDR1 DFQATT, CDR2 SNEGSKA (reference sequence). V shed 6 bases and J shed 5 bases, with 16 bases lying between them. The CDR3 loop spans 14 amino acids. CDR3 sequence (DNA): TGCAGTGCCCTCGGGACAATTGCAACCGGGGAGCTGTTTTTT. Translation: CSALGTIATGELFF.

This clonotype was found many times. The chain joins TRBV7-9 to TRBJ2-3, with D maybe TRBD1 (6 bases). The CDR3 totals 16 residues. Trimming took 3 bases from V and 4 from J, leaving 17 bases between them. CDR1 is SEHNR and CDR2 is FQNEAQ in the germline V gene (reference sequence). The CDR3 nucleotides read TGTGCCAGCAGCTTTAGCTTACAGGGATGGGCAGATACGCAGTATTTT. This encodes CASSFSLQGWADTQYF.

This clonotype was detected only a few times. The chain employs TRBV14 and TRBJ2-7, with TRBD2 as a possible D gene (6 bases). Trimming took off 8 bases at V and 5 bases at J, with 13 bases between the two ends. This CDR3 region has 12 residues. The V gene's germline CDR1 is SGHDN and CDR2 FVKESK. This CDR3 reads CASGGSGNEQYF. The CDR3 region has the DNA TGTGCCAGCGGGGGGAGTGGCAACGAGCAGTACTTC. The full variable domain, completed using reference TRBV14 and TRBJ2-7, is EAGVTQFPSHSVIEKGQTVTLRCDPISGHDNLYWYRRVMGKEIKFLLHFVKESKQDESGMPNNRFLAERTGGTYSTLKVQPAELEDSGVYFCASGGSGNEQYFGPGTRLTVT.

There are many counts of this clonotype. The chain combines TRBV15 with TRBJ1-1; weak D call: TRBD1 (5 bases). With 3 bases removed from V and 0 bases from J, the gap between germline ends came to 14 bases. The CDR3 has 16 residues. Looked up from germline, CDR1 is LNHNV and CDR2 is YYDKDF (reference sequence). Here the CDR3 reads CATSSMPLTVNTEAFF. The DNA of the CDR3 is TGTGCCACCAGCAGCATGCCTCTGACAGTGAACACTGAAGCTTTCTTT. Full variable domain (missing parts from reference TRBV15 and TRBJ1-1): DAMVIQNPRYQVTQFGKPVTLSCSQTLNHNVMYWYQQKSSQAPKLLFHYYDKDFNNEADTPDNFQSRRPNTSFCFLDIRSPGLGDTAMYLCATSSMPLTVNTEAFFGQGTRLTVV.

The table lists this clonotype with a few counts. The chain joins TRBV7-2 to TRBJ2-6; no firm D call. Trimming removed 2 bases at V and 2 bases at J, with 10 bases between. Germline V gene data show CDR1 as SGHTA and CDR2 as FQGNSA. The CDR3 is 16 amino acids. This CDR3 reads CASSLYVAAGANVLTF. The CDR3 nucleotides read TGTGCCAGCAGCTTATATGTGGCCGCTGGGGCCAACGTCCTGACTTTC.

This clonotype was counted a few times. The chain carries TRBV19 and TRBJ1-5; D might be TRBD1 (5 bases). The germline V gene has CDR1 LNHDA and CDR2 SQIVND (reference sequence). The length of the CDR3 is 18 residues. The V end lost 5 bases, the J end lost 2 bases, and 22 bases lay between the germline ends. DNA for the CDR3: TGTGCCAGTAGTGATTACATCCCGGGCCCGGGGGGCAATCAGCCCCAGCATTTT. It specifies CASSDYIPGPGGNQPQHF.

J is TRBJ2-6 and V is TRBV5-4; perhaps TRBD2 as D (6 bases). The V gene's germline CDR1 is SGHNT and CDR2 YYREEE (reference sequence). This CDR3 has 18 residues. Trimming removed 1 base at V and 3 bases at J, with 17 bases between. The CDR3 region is CASSLFGGLTRGANVLTF. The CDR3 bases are TGTGCCAGCAGCTTGTTCGGGGGTCTGACTCGTGGGGCCAACGTCCTGACTTTC.

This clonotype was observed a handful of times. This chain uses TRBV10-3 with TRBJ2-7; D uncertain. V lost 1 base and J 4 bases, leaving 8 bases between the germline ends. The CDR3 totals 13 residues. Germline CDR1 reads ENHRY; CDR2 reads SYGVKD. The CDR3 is CAISEYQTYEQYF. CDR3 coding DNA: TGTGCCATCAGTGAGTATCAGACGTACGAGCAGTACTTC.

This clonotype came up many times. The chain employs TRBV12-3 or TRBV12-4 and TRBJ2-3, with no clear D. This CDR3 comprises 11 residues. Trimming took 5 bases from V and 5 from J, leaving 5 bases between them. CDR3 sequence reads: CASSREDTQYF. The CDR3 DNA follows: TGTGCCAGCAGTCGAGAAGATACGCAGTATTTT.

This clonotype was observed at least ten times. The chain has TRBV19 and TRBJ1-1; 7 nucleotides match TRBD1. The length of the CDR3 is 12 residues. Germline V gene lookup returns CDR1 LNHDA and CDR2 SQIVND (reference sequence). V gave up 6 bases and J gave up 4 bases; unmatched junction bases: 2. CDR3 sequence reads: CASRTGCTEAFF. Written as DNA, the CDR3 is TGTGCCAGTAGGACAGGGTGCACTGAAGCTTTCTTT.

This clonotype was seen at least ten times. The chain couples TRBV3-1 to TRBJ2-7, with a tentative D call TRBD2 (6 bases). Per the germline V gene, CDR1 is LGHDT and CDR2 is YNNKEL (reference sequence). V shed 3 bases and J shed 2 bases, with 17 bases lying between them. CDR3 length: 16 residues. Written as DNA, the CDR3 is TGTGCCAGCAGCCACCAAAGGTGGACTAAGGCCTACGAGCAGTACTTC. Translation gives CASSHQRWTKAYEQYF.

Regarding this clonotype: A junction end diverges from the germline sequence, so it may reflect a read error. CDR3 bases: TGTGCCAGCAGCATTCGTCCCGCACAGGGGGCTACGGAAAAACTGTCTTTT. Its protein is CASSIRPAQGATEKLSF. The chain is built from TRBV11-2 and TRBJ1-4; 9 bases line up with TRBD1. This CDR3 comprises 17 residues. The germline V gene has CDR1 SGHAT and CDR2 FQNNGV. The full variable domain, its missing parts supplied by reference TRBV11-2 and TRBJ1-4, is EAGVAQSPRYKIIEKRQSVAFWCNPISGHATLYWYQQILGQGPKLLIQFQNNGVVDDSQLPKDRFSAERLKGVDSTLKIQPAKLEDSAVYLCASSIRPAQGATEKLSFGSGTQLSVL.